The 25 T cell receptor beta chains given below trace back to one sample, sequenced in a study of blood T cell repertoires in COVID-19. Profiled with immunoSEQ multiplex PCR; TCRdb holds only in-frame clones, not every one. The table has roughly 290,000 clones, 70% to 90% seen once. Material for sequencing was peripheral blood. These receptors were obtained from a woman aged 30 to 39 who had recovered from COVID-19.

The rearrangement uses TRBV10-3 and TRBJ1-1; 10 nucleotides agree with TRBD1. The CDR3 covers 13 residues. V was pared by 8 bases and J by 2 bases, with 2 bases of the junction left unmatched. Per germline, CDR1 ENHRY and CDR2 SYGVKD. The CDR3 loop reads CAIDRGQNTEAFF. The CDR3 DNA is TGTGCCATCGACAGGGGGCAAAACACTGAAGCTTTCTTT.

The chain links TRBV7-2 to TRBJ2-3; TRBD1 agrees at 7 bases. Germline V gene data show CDR1 as SGHTA and CDR2 as FQGNSA. After removal of 1 base from V and 0 bases from J, the junction contained 10 bases not matched to a gene. The CDR3 length is 18 residues. The CDR3 protein is CASSLEVQGPTSTDTQYF. CDR3 bases: TGTGCCAGCAGCTTAGAAGTACAGGGGCCAACTAGCACAGATACGCAGTATTTT.

This clone has a single count. The CDR3 DNA follows: TGCGCCAGCAGCCAAGATTTGGGACAGGCGACCTACGAGCAGTACTTC. Translated, it gives CASSQDLGQATYEQYF. This chain uses TRBV4-1 with TRBJ2-7; 8 nucleotides match TRBD1. Germline V gene sequence: CDR1 MGHRA, CDR2 YSYEKL. This CDR3 is built from 16 residues. The ends lost 0 bases at V and 2 bases at J; junction bases unmatched: 6.

The chain links TRBV3-1 (or the pseudogene TRBV3-2) to TRBJ1-6; D not resolved. Trimming removed 2 bases from V and 7 bases from J, with 6 bases in between. The length of the CDR3 is 13 residues. Germline assignment: CDR1 LGHDT and CDR2 YNNKEL (reference sequence). CDR3 bases: TGTGCCAGCAGCCAAAACTCGAATTCACCCCTCCACTTT. It encodes CASSQNSNSPLHF.

The chain combines TRBV6-5 with TRBJ1-3; no definite D call. Germline-derived CDR1 and CDR2 are MNHEY and SVGAGI. There are 15 residues in the CDR3. V lost 7 bases to trimming and J lost 0 bases, with 13 bases between them. The chain's CDR3 is CASIPGGFSGNTIYF. In DNA form, the CDR3 reads TGTGCCAGCATCCCCGGCGGGTTCTCTGGAAACACCATATATTTT.

V usage is TRBV6-5 and J usage is TRBJ1-4, with D unresolved. V was shortened by 8 bases and J by 4 bases, with 14 bases between the two germline ends. Germline CDR1 reads MNHEY; CDR2 reads SVGAGI. This CDR3 is built from 14 residues. The CDR3 DNA reads as TGTGCCAGCCGATCCGGGATCGATAATGAAAAACTGTTTTTT. This encodes CASRSGIDNEKLFF.

The chain combines TRBV10-1 with TRBJ2-2; 8 bases match TRBD2. The germline CDR1 and CDR2 sequences are WNHNN and SYGVQD (reference sequence). The CDR3 extends over 13 amino acids. Unmatched junction bases numbered 3, after V lost 6 bases and J lost 6 bases. The CDR3 reads CASRDGRAGELFF. The CDR3 bases are TGCGCCAGCAGGGACGGGAGGGCCGGGGAGCTGTTTTTT.

The chain couples TRBV11-2 to TRBJ2-7; D is perhaps TRBD2 (6 bases). In germline, CDR1 is SGHAT, CDR2 FQNNGV. There are 14 residues in the CDR3. V was pared by 0 bases and J by 2 bases, with 8 bases between. In DNA form, the CDR3 reads TGTGCCAGCAGCTTAGAGGCGGGACCCTACGAGCAGTACTTC. Amino acids: CASSLEAGPYEQYF.

The rearrangement uses TRBV10-3 and TRBJ2-3; TRBD2 matches 14 bases. Germline CDR1 ENHRY, CDR2 SYGVKD. There are 16 residues in the CDR3. The trim removed 6 bases at V and 11 bases at J, leaving 13 bases unmatched. CDR3 amino acids: CAIRDTGTSGSGGQYF. For the CDR3, the DNA is TGTGCCATCAGAGACACTGGGACTAGCGGGAGTGGAGGGCAGTATTTT.

V and J are TRBV7-9 and TRBJ1-1, with unresolved D. Germline CDR1 reads SEHNR; CDR2 reads FQNEAQ (reference sequence). The V end was cut by 3 bases, the J end by 0 bases, with 8 bases between. CDR3 length: 14 amino acids. The CDR3 region is CASSLNRLNTEAFF. The DNA for the CDR3 is TGTGCCAGCAGCTTGAACAGATTGAACACTGAAGCTTTCTTT.

J is TRBJ2-7 and V is TRBV24-1; 8 bases match TRBD2. CDR3 length: 16 amino acids. The V gene end was trimmed by 8 bases and the J gene end by 4 bases; junction bases not matched to a gene: 15. The germline gives CDR1 KGHDR, CDR2 SFDVKD. This CDR3 is CATTDTKSGSMYEQYF. Here the CDR3 DNA reads TGTGCCACCACCGACACTAAAAGCGGGAGTATGTACGAGCAGTACTTC.

This chain connects TRBV7-3 to TRBJ1-3; 10 bases match TRBD1. Germline-derived CDR1 and CDR2 are SGHTA and FQGTGA. The V and J ends lost 4 bases and 4 bases, in that order; junction bases with no gene match: 4. The CDR3 totals 15 residues. The CDR3 DNA is TGTGCCAGCAGCTCGGGACAGGGGACAGGAAACACCATATATTTT. Translating gives CASSSGQGTGNTIYF. Combining the CDR3 with reference TRBV7-3 and TRBJ1-3 gives the whole variable domain GAGVSQTPSNKVTEKGKYVELRCDPISGHTALYWYRQSLGQGPEFLIYFQGTGAADDSGLPNDRFFAVRPEGSVSTLKIQRTERGDSAVYLCASSSGQGTGNTIYFGEGSWLTVV.

This chain links TRBV5-6 with TRBJ2-7, with D perhaps matching TRBD1 (6 bases). Deletions cut 3 bases from V and 0 bases from J, with 13 bases between. Germline CDR1 is SGHDT and CDR2 is YYEEEE. The length of the CDR3 is 15 residues. The CDR3, as DNA: TGTGCCAGCAGCTCCAGGGGTCGCAGCTCCTACGAGCAGTACTTC. Translated, it gives CASSSRGRSSYEQYF.

The rearrangement links TRBV2 to TRBJ2-5, with TRBD2 matching 7 bases. This CDR3 has 15 residues. The V segment lost 7 bases and the J segment 0 bases; nucleotides outside the gene matches: 8. The V gene's germline CDR1 is SNHLY and CDR2 FYNNEI. The CDR3, as DNA: TGTGCCAGCATCCAGGCTAGCGGATACCAAGAGACCCAGTACTTC. This encodes CASIQASGYQETQYF.

This chain links TRBV7-9 with TRBJ1-6, with D possibly being TRBD1 (6 bases). Germline V CDR1 and CDR2: SEHNR, FQNEAQ (reference sequence). The CDR3 is 15 amino acids. The V gene lost 0 bases and the J gene lost 7 bases, with 10 bases spanning the gap. The CDR3: CASSLAPGENSPLHF. The CDR3 bases are TGTGCCAGCAGCTTAGCGCCAGGGGAAAATTCACCCCTCCACTTT.

The chain combines TRBV7-9 with TRBJ2-5, with TRBD2 identical over 7 bases. CDR3 length: 14 amino acids. The junction had 3 bases not matched to a gene; V was cut back by 3 bases and J by 2 bases. Per the germline V gene, CDR1 is SEHNR and CDR2 is FQNEAQ (reference sequence). The CDR3 DNA is TGTGCCAGCAGCTTTTCTAGCGGTCAAGAGACCCAGTACTTC. Encoded protein: CASSFSSGQETQYF.

The rearrangement uses TRBV2 and TRBJ1-2; no definite D call. The CDR3 spans 14 residues. V was shortened by 2 bases and J by 4 bases, with 11 bases between the two germline ends. CDR1 and CDR2 (germline): SNHLY, FYNNEI. The CDR3 region has the DNA TGTGCCAGCAGTGAACGAGGGTCGAGCTATGGCTACACCTTC. This sequence encodes CASSERGSSYGYTF.

This clone occurred once. The rearrangement joins TRBV29-1 to TRBJ2-5, with 12 positions matching TRBD2. V gave up 6 bases and J gave up 5 bases; unmatched junction bases: 16. The CDR3 runs to 17 residues. Germline CDR1 SQVTM, CDR2 ANQGSEA. CDR3 sequence (DNA): TGCAGCGTCGGGGGACTAGCGGGTTTTAACAAGAGGGAGACCCAGTACTTC. This gives the protein CSVGGLAGFNKRETQYF. The variable domain in full, with the rest retrieved from reference TRBV29-1 and TRBJ2-5, is SAVISQKPSRDICQRGTSLTIQCQVDSQVTMMFWYRQQPGQSLTLIATANQGSEATYESGFVIDKFPISRPNLTFSTLTVSNMSPEDSSIYLCSVGGLAGFNKRETQYFGPGTRLLVL.

The chain links TRBV6-6 to TRBJ1-2; 8 nucleotides agree with TRBD1. Trimming took 2 bases from V and 5 from J; bases not matched to a gene: 7. Looked up from germline, CDR1 is MNHNY and CDR2 is SVGAGI (reference sequence). The CDR3 runs to 15 residues. The chain's CDR3 is CASSYQGANRYGYTF. In DNA form, the CDR3 reads TGTGCCAGCAGTTACCAGGGGGCGAATAGGTATGGCTACACCTTC.

The V call is TRBV28, the J call TRBJ1-2; weak D call: TRBD1 (5 bases). Germline V lookup: CDR1 MDHEN, CDR2 SYDVKM. CDR3 size: 13 residues. With 5 bases removed from V and 4 bases from J, the gap between germline ends came to 11 bases. The CDR3 sequence: CASSPGGIYGYTF. The CDR3 DNA reads as TGTGCCAGCAGTCCGGGGGGGATCTATGGCTACACCTTC.

Only a few counts were recorded for this clone. This chain joins TRBV5-1 and TRBJ2-2; 10 bases agree with TRBD1. V lost 4 bases and J lost 4; bases outside the gene matches: 7. Germline V CDR1 and CDR2: SGHRS, YFSETQ. The CDR3 runs to 16 residues. CDR3 coding DNA: TGCGCCAGCAGCCCCTTGACAGGGGGCGCCACCGGGGAGCTGTTTTTT. As protein: CASSPLTGGATGELFF.

This clone has only a few counts. The chain has TRBV11-3 and TRBJ2-7; 12 bases map to TRBD2. The CDR3 runs 19 residues. CDR1 and CDR2 (germline): SGHNT, YENEEA. J lost 3 bases, V lost 4 bases, and 16 bases had no gene match. Written as DNA, the CDR3 is TGTGCCAGCAGCTCTGGCGACTTTCTAGCGGGAGGGCCGGACTACGAGCAGTACTTC. Translation gives CASSSGDFLAGGPDYEQYF. The full variable domain, rest sourced from reference TRBV11-3 and TRBJ2-7, is EAGVVQSPRYKIIEKKQPVAFWCNPISGHNTLYWYLQNLGQGPELLIRYENEEAVDDSQLPKDRFSAERLKGVDSTLKIQPAELGDSAVYLCASSSGDFLAGGPDYEQYFGPGTRLTVT.

A word on this clone: Different DNA sequences within this sample yield the same CDR3. The chain is built from TRBV6-5 and TRBJ2-7; perhaps TRBD2 as D (6 bases). V lost 6 bases and J 4 bases, leaving 7 bases between the germline ends. The CDR3 covers 11 residues. Germline-derived CDR1 and CDR2 are MNHEY and SVGAGI. CDR3 region: CASRGGYEQYF. DNA for the CDR3: TGTGCCAGCAGGGGGGGATACGAGCAGTACTTC.

The chain combines TRBV6-6 with TRBJ2-1, with D unclear. Germline-derived CDR1 and CDR2 are MNHNY and SVGAGI (reference sequence). V was trimmed by 0 bases and J by 8 bases, leaving 11 bases between them. The CDR3 spans 14 residues. The CDR3 DNA follows: TGTGCCAGCAGTTACTCCCGACGACGGGATGAGCAGTTCTTC. It yields the protein CASSYSRRRDEQFF.

The gene calls are TRBV29-1 and TRBJ1-1, with D possibly matching TRBD1 (6 bases). From germline, CDR1 is SQVTM and CDR2 ANQGSEA. V dropped 5 bases and J dropped 11 bases, with 12 bases sitting between them. This CDR3 is 10 amino acids long. CDR3 amino acids: CSVQGSQAFF. The CDR3, as DNA: TGCAGCGTTCAGGGGTCTCAGGCTTTCTTT.